One sample yielded the 13 T cell receptor beta chains listed below, sequenced in a study of blood T cell repertoires in COVID-19. Sequenced by immunoSEQ multiplex PCR; TCRdb stores in-frame clones only, minus some. Altogether under 75,000 clones are present, roughly 88% being singletons, with the ten largest covering 18%. The source material was peripheral blood. These receptors were collected from an elderly woman with active COVID-19.

This chain joins TRBV7-9 and TRBJ2-1; tentative D call: TRBD2 (7 bases). The germline gives CDR1 SEHNR, CDR2 FQNEAQ (reference sequence). V lost 1 base, J lost 0 bases, and 19 bases lay in between. The CDR3 totals 19 residues. The CDR3 bases are TGTGCCAGCAGCTTAGTGGGGGGGGCGTCCGGGAGCTCCTACAATGAGCAGTTCTTC. Translating gives CASSLVGGASGSSYNEQFF. The variable domain in full, with the rest retrieved from reference TRBV7-9 and TRBJ2-1, is DTGVSQNPRHKITKRGQNVTFRCDPISEHNRLYWYRQTLGQGPEFLTYFQNEAQLEKSRLLSDRFSAERPKGSFSTLEIQRTEQGDSAMYLCASSLVGGASGSSYNEQFFGPGTRLTVL.

The rearrangement links TRBV11-2 to TRBJ2-3; D not certain. The V gene lost 5 bases and the J gene lost 7 bases, with 13 bases spanning the gap. From germline, CDR1 is SGHAT and CDR2 FQNNGV. CDR3 length: 13 amino acids. CDR3 nucleotides: TGTGCCAGCAGCGCCACGGGTCCGTATACGCAGTATTTT. Translating gives CASSATGPYTQYF.

The chain employs TRBV5-1 and TRBJ2-5, with TRBD2 identical over 8 bases. The germline gives CDR1 SGHRS, CDR2 YFSETQ. The V gene end was trimmed by 4 bases and the J gene end by 1 base; junction bases not matched to a gene: 3. The CDR3 has 14 residues. CDR3 coding DNA: TGCGCCAGCAGCATCACTAGCGGCCAAGAGACCCAGTACTTC. This sequence encodes CASSITSGQETQYF.

V and J are TRBV28 and TRBJ2-7, with D possibly matching TRBD1 (6 bases). Germline V gene data show CDR1 as MDHEN and CDR2 as SYDVKM. V lost 7 bases, J lost 0 bases, and 10 bases lay in between. The CDR3 runs to 13 residues. Here the CDR3 reads CASMDSRSYEQYF. The CDR3, as DNA: TGTGCCAGCATGGACAGTCGCTCCTACGAGCAGTACTTC.

The chain is built from TRBV18 and TRBJ2-7, with 8 positions matching TRBD2. The junction had 2 bases not matched to a gene; V was cut back by 4 bases and J by 0 bases. The length of the CDR3 is 14 residues. In germline, CDR1 is KGHSH, CDR2 LQKENI. CDR3 coding DNA: TGTGCCAGCTCACGCGGGGGGAACTCCTACGAGCAGTACTTC. Its translation: CASSRGGNSYEQYF.

The rearrangement uses TRBV9 and TRBJ2-7; D gene ambiguous. V was cut by 4 bases and J by 2 bases, with 13 bases left in between. The V gene's germline CDR1 is SGDLS and CDR2 YYNGEE. The CDR3 consists of 14 residues. CDR3 sequence reads: CASSPRVGTYEQYF. In DNA, the CDR3 is TGTGCCAGCAGCCCCCGGGTTGGCACCTACGAGCAGTACTTC.

The chain uses TRBV12-5 and TRBJ2-5; D not resolved. V lost 5 bases and J 0 bases, leaving 10 bases between the germline ends. CDR1 is LGHNT, CDR2 FRNRAP, per germline. The CDR3 length is 14 residues. The CDR3 coding sequence is TGTGCTAGTGGTACCCAGGCGTACCAAGAGACCCAGTACTTC. This encodes CASGTQAYQETQYF.

This chain uses TRBV6-5 with TRBJ2-1, with 13 bases fitting TRBD2. The CDR3 runs to 13 residues. Germline loops: CDR1 MNHEY, CDR2 SVGAGI. Trimming took 10 bases from V and 13 from J; bases not matched to a gene: 10. CDR3 sequence reads: CATTSTSGGIQFF. DNA of the CDR3: TGTGCCACCACCTCGACTAGCGGGGGGATTCAGTTCTTC.

This chain links TRBV7-9 with TRBJ1-5; unclear D gene. The V end lost 1 base, the J end lost 0 bases, and 4 bases lay between the germline ends. This CDR3 comprises 14 residues. CDR1 and CDR2 (germline): SEHNR, FQNEAQ (reference sequence). Written as DNA, the CDR3 is TGTGCCAGCAGCTTAGACAGTAGCAATCAGCCCCAGCATTTT. Protein sequence: CASSLDSSNQPQHF.

The chain has TRBV6-5 and TRBJ1-1; no definite D call. Germline lookup yields CDR1 MNHEY and CDR2 SVGAGI. This CDR3 has 15 residues. Trimming pared 0 bases from V and 0 bases from J, leaving 8 bases between. The CDR3 DNA reads as TGTGCCAGCAGTTACTCCGGGGTCTTGAACACTGAAGCTTTCTTT. Amino acids: CASSYSGVLNTEAFF.

The rearrangement links TRBV10-2 to TRBJ2-1, with 9 bases matching TRBD2. J was trimmed by 0 bases and V by 6 bases; bases with no gene match: 3. CDR1 and CDR2 from the germline V gene are WSHSY and SAAADI. The CDR3 contains 15 residues. The CDR3 sequence: CASSPSGISYNEQFF. The DNA of the CDR3 is TGCGCCAGCAGCCCTAGCGGGATCTCCTACAATGAGCAGTTCTTC.

This chain joins TRBV27 and TRBJ1-2; 7 positions agree with TRBD1. The CDR3 is 16 amino acids. Trimming cost V 5 bases and J 0 bases; bases outside gene matches: 9. The germline V gene has CDR1 MNHEY and CDR2 SMNVEV (reference sequence). CDR3 DNA: TGTGCCAGCAGTCGTTGGACAGGCTATTCTAACTATGGCTACACCTTC. Its protein product is CASSRWTGYSNYGYTF.

This clone turned up a few times. The V and J genes are TRBV5-6 and TRBJ2-3; D gene unclear. V was shortened by 2 bases and J by 2 bases, with 3 bases between the two germline ends. Germline values: CDR1 SGHDT, CDR2 YYEEEE. CDR3 length: 12 residues. The CDR3 bases are TGTGCCAGCAGCTTATACACAGATACGCAGTATTTT. This encodes CASSLYTDTQYF.